This section outlines one T cell receptor beta chain sequence together with its context. This CDR3 is 16 amino acids long. V lost 0 bases and J 10 bases, leaving 19 bases between the germline ends. Germline values: CDR1 LNHNV, CDR2 YYDKDF (reference sequence). This sample is part of a study of control samples from healthy donors and cancer patients. The data were produced by immunoSEQ multiplex PCR, yet TCRdb's version contains in-frame clones alone and is incomplete. The top ten hold roughly 3.2% of the sample, which has about 130,000 clones, 70% to 90% seen once. This sequence was found in a man aged 50 to 60 in good health. The chain carries TRBV15 and TRBJ2-1; maybe TRBD2 (6 bases). The specimen sequenced was blood. CDR3 region: CATSRDALGGLDEQFF. The CDR3 nucleotides are TGTGCCACCAGCAGAGATGCTCTCGGAGGGTTGGACGAGCAGTTCTTC. Full variable domain (outside the CDR3, taken from reference TRBV15 and TRBJ2-1): DAMVIQNPRYQVTQFGKPVTLSCSQTLNHNVMYWYQQKSSQAPKLLFHYYDKDFNNEADTPDNFQSRRPNTSFCFLDIRSPGLGDTAMYLCATSRDALGGLDEQFFGPGTRLTVL.